This is a list of T cell receptor beta chains from one sample in a study of OX40 agonist ivuxolimab in advanced cancers. The repertoire was sequenced with immunoSEQ multiplex PCR; TCRdb's copy has only in-frame clones and lacks some. Of 21,000 or so clones listed, roughly 80% are singletons. This sample comprised CD4+ or CD8+ T cells sorted from blood, obtained in a trial of the OX40 agonist ivuxolimab. Receptors originate from an adult with an advanced solid tumor such as melanoma, head and neck, liver or kidney cancer. The CDR3 runs from the conserved cysteine through the conserved F or W. A D gene is named only where the DNA matches it firmly. Not every row has a clone size; where given, it reads once, few, many or a size class.

D gene	J gene	V gene	clone size	CDR3 DNA	CDR3 protein
TRBD1	TRBJ2-7	TRBV28	.	TGTGCCAGCAGCAGGACAGGGGGAGAGACCTACGAGCAGTACTTC	CASSRTGGETYEQYF
.	TRBJ1-2	TRBV7-1	.	TGTGCCAGCAGCTTAGCGACCGGCTACACCTTC	CASSLATGYTF
.	TRBJ2-7	TRBV5-4	once	TGTGCCAGCAGCTTGGGTCCGGGGGCCCAATACGAGCAGTACTTC	CASSLGPGAQYEQYF
.	TRBJ2-7	TRBV7-9	once	TGTGCCAGCATGAGTCAGGGCATTAGCGAGCAGTACTTC	CASMSQGISEQYF
TRBD2	TRBJ2-2	TRBV5-1	.	TGCGCCAGCAGCTTTGCGGGACTAGCCCCGAACACCGGGGAGCTGTTTTTT	CASSFAGLAPNTGELFF
.	TRBJ2-7	TRBV6-1	.	TGTGCCAGCAGTGATCAGCCCTACGAGCAGTACTTC	CASSDQPYEQYF
.	TRBJ2-7	TRBV27	.	TGTGCCAGCAGTTTATCGAGTTTTAGAGAGTACGAGCAGTACTTC	CASSLSSFREYEQYF
.	TRBJ2-3	TRBV5-1	.	TGCGCCAGCAGCTCCTGGGACGTCTCTAGCACAGATACGCAGTATTTT	CASSSWDVSSTDTQYF
.	TRBJ2-7	TRBV28	once	TGTGCCAGCAGTTTCTCCGGGGACTACGAGCAGTACTTC	CASSFSGDYEQYF
TRBD2	TRBJ2-1	TRBV4-2	.	TGTGCCAGCAGCCCACTAGCGGAGAGCTCCTACAATGAGCAGTTCTTC	CASSPLAESSYNEQFF
.	TRBJ2-3	TRBV2	.	TGTGCCAGCAGTGAGGGGAAGGGTTCAGATACGCAGTATTTT	CASSEGKGSDTQYF
TRBD2	TRBJ2-4	TRBV6-9	.	TGTGCCAGCAGTTCCGGGACTAGCGGGAGAGGCATTCAGTACTTC	CASSSGTSGRGIQYF
.	TRBJ2-7	TRBV29-1	once	TGCAGCGTAGCGGGCGGCTCAAGCTCCTACGAGCAGTACTTC	CSVAGGSSSYEQYF
TRBD2	TRBJ2-3	TRBV9	once	TGTGCCAGCAGCGTAGAGGGGATACCGGGACTAGGACCAGATACGCAGTATTTT	CASSVEGIPGLGPDTQYF
.	TRBJ2-3	TRBV5-4	.	TGTGCCAGCTCCCGGGACCCGGCGCCTACTAGCACAGATACGCAGTATTTT	CASSRDPAPTSTDTQYF
.	TRBJ2-5	TRBV6-5	.	TGTGCCAGCACCTCCGGGGGGACCCAGTACTTC	CASTSGGTQYF
.	TRBJ2-3	TRBV7-8	.	TGTGCCAGCAGCTTAGCGGGGGGGCGCACAGATACGCAGTATTTT	CASSLAGGRTDTQYF
TRBD1	TRBJ2-7	TRBV14	.	TGTGCCAGCAGCCAACTAGGGACAGCCCCGGACGACGAGCAGTACTTC	CASSQLGTAPDDEQYF
.	TRBJ2-7	TRBV6-5	.	TGTGCCAGCAGCCCGGACAGAGCCGAGCAGTACTTC	CASSPDRAEQYF
.	TRBJ2-1	TRBV11-2	.	TGTGCCAGCAGCTTGGAATGGGGCAGGGGCTACAATGAGCAGTTCTTC	CASSLEWGRGYNEQFF
.	TRBJ2-7	TRBV13	.	TGTGCCAGCTCCCCCTCTGGTAGTAGCTACGAGCAGTACTTC	CASSPSGSSYEQYF
.	TRBJ1-1	TRBV19	.	TGTGCCAGTAGTATAGAAGGGGCCTTGAACACTGAAGCTTTCTTT	CASSIEGALNTEAFF
.	TRBJ1-5	TRBV5-4	.	TGTGCCAGCAGCCAAGCGAAGGGAATCGATCAGCCCCAGCATTTT	CASSQAKGIDQPQHF
.	TRBJ2-3	TRBV30	.	TGTGCCTGGAGTCGGGGAGCAGATACGCAGTATTTT	CAWSRGADTQYF